Listed below are T cell receptor beta chains from one sample, sequenced in a study of somatic mutations in cytotoxic T cells in rheumatoid arthritis. Only in-frame clones appear in the TCRdb table, and some are missing; sequencing was by immunoSEQ multiplex PCR. This table has roughly 20,000 clones, around four fifths appearing once. Sequencing was done on a sample of CD8+ T cells sorted from blood. These receptors were taken from an adult with rheumatoid arthritis. Each CDR3 is given with its conserved first and last residue. D genes are given only for firm matches. The listing skips clone size in some rows; elsewhere it reads once, few, many or a size class.

d_call j_call v_call clone_size cdr3_aa cdr3_nt
NA TRBJ1-5 TRBV5-6 few CASSLGVGQPQHF TGTGCCAGCAGCTTGGGTGTGGGTCAGCCCCAGCATTTT
NA TRBJ2-1 TRBV7-9 NA CASSHLPRAYNEQFF TGTGCCAGCAGCCATCTTCCCCGGGCCTACAATGAGCAGTTCTTC
NA TRBJ2-5 TRBV11-2 NA CASSDRDWETQYF TGTGCCAGCAGCGATCGAGATTGGGAGACCCAGTACTTC
TRBD2 TRBJ2-5 TRBV13 NA CASSLAGGRETQYF TGTGCCAGCAGCTTAGCGGGGGGGCGAGAGACCCAGTACTTC
NA TRBJ2-1 TRBV29-1 NA CSVDRTAYNEQFF TGCAGCGTTGACAGGACAGCTTACAATGAGCAGTTCTTC
NA TRBJ2-1 TRBV4-2 few CASSQEEGGSNEQFF TGTGCCAGCAGCCAAGAGGAGGGGGGGTCCAATGAGCAGTTCTTC
NA TRBJ1-3 TRBV4-3 NA CASSQAESGNTIYF TGCGCCAGCAGCCAAGCCGAATCTGGAAACACCATATATTTT
NA TRBJ1-4 TRBV5-6 once CASSPGWFKNEKLFF TGTGCCAGCAGCCCCGGTTGGTTCAAGAATGAAAAACTGTTTTTT
NA TRBJ2-7 TRBV18 NA CASSRPGPSYEQYF TGTGCCAGCTCACGACCGGGCCCTAGCTACGAGCAGTACTTC
NA TRBJ2-3 TRBV19 NA CASSTLVGQTITDTQYF TGTGCCAGTAGTACCTTGGTCGGACAGACCATCACAGATACGCAGTATTTT